This entry describes one T cell receptor (beta chain). This clonotype has more than one count but fewer than ten. Its antigen specificity is not known. No per-base quality is available; no much larger clone lies one base away. CDR1 and CDR2, looked up from the germline V gene (reference sequence), are LGHDT and YNNKEL. V lost 2 bases and J lost 7 bases; the stretch between them is 17 bases long. From the cysteine up to the phenylalanine, the CDR3 has a length of 15 residues. Only the CDR3 portion is preserved as DNA: 45 bases, with reading frame beginning at the first base. All donors were healthy Caucasians. The twin cohort consisted of three pairs of female monozygotic twins, all aged roughly 18 to 30 years. Peripheral blood mononuclear cells were used as the source from which RNA for TCR libraries was isolated. This sample is part of a study of identical twins (dated by TCRdb to about 2016). Some background on the complete study: To test whether fetal clonotypes persist, the study used deep sequencing on TCR alpha and beta repertoires from monozygotic twins, unrelated adults of various ages, and cord blood. To rule out contamination, the twin experiments were replicated at different times with different library preparation protocols. Here is what the overall study found, with its caveats: Zero-insertion analyses could be partly confounded by invariant T cells such as MAIT and iNKT, though diverse VJ usage argued against such confounding for most clonotypes. In beta out-of-frame sequences, excess twin sharing was weaker, because having fewer shared sequences lowered the signal-to-noise ratio. Fewer insertions were carried by abundant cord blood beta clonotypes, a similar but weaker trend appeared in young adult naive repertoires, and no such trend appeared in memory repertoires. Because the same donors could not be followed over many years, the conclusions depended on cross-sectional statistical analysis. Compared with coincidental sharing between unrelated individuals, out-of-frame TCR alpha sequences shared between twins showed an excess of sequences with low generation probability. In monozygotic twins, out-of-frame TCR alpha sharing was systematically underestimated by recombination models, although the models agreed with sharing between unrelated individuals.

To prepare the library, 5' RACE was applied. Sequenced using an Illumina HiSeq 2000. Template switching introduced a universal primer binding site; the final cDNA contained a unique molecular identifier, enabling accurate counting of TCR cDNA molecules. Specific primers in the conserved constant-segment region were used to synthesize first-strand cDNA for the TCR alpha and beta chains. Each cDNA library was double barcoded, with a SMART-Mk sample barcode plus Illumina barcodes, to control for contamination. TruSeq adapter sequences along with Illumina sample barcodes were introduced in two successive PCR steps. The TCR alpha and beta cDNA libraries were sequenced on the Illumina HiSeq platform using custom primers. Processing in the source paper ran as follows. MiGEC processed the raw reads to extract unique molecular identifiers, while MiXCR was used to determine the CDR3 positions. For each individual, recombination models were inferred using an EM algorithm with the repgenHMM and IGoR tools. The tcR package in R was used for shared clonotype analysis, with sharing normalized by the product of cloneset sizes. Out-of-frame nonproductive sequences were analyzed to study raw recombination free of thymic and clonal selection effects. TCRdb trimmed public reads at Q25 via fastp, called clones via MiXCR and kept in-frame beta chains. Merged by CDR3 protein, the rows form single entries marked with the most common genes and DNA. These V and J calls derive from TCRdb rather than the authors' analysis. Recorded for this sample are a few hundred thousand distinct CDR3 sequences; approximately 10% of them occurred a single time. The ten top clones hold roughly 3.2% of the sample.

These sequences were also reported in another study, on yellow fever vaccine responses in identical twins. As the second paper documents: The authors reported that the T cell response to vaccination in identical twins appeared partly convergent and partly personalized. Focusing on identical twins, the study followed the T cell clones that responded to the vaccine, and did so with precision.

This TCR came from a woman younger than 30 in good health. Sequenced: PBMCs. The V and J segments used are TRBV3-1 and TRBJ2-5; confidence is insufficient to name the D gene. The DNA sequence is given as TGTGCCAGCAGCCAAACCTCTCGGAGTGAAGTGACCCAGTACTTC. This codes for CASSQTSRSEVTQYF.